The sequence of this TCR beta chain was determined in a study of blood T cell repertoires in COVID-19. Study-level background: Acute and convalescent COVID-19 specimens originated in the United States, Italy and Spain. PBMCs, B-cell-depleted T cells, or T cells provided the cDNA or gDNA that made up the material.

The CDR3 is made up of 12 amino acids. The V and J ends lost 2 bases and 7 bases respectively, with 9 bases between them. Original processing methods: Quantification of nucleated cells was approximated via reference gene primer amplification. Profiling relied on immunoSEQ multiplex PCR, and the TCRdb table lists in-frame clones only, not all of them. V and J calls and clone size are as listed in that table; D and trimming were resolved from the DNA. The sample comprises 200,000 to 300,000 clones, approximately 85% of which are singletons, and 9.5% to 15% rests with the top ten. This clonotype originated in a woman aged 55-70 years with active or convalescent COVID-19. Sequencing used peripheral blood. J is TRBJ2-7 and V is TRBV6-7; D may be TRBD1 (5 bases). TRBV6-7 is filed as an ORF, its function uncertain. The CDR3 bases are TGTGCCAGCAGTTACCGGGCAGGGGAGCAGTACTTC. Its translation: CASSYRAGEQYF.